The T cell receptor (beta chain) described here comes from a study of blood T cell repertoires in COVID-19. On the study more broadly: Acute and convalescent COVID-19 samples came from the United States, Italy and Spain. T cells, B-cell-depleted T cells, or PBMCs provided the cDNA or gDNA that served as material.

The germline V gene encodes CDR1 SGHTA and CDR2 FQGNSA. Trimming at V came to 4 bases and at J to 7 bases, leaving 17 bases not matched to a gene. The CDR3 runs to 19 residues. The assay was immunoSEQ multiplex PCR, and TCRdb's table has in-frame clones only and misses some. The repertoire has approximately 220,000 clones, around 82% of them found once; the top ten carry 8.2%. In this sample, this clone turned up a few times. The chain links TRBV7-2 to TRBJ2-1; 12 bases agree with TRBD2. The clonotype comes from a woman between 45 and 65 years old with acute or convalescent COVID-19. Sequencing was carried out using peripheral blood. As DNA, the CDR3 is TGTGCCAGCAGCTCTCCTAGCGGGAGGGCGGCTATTGGTGGGAATGAGCAGTTCTTC. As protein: CASSSPSGRAAIGGNEQFF.